The 11 T cell receptor beta chains reported below all come from one sample, sequenced in a study of monozygotic twins with inflammatory bowel disease. TCRdb reprocessed the 5' RACE reads, keeping one entry per CDR3 protein, no DNA. Its clone listing holds about 160,000 distinct CDR3 sequences. The sequenced material came from blood. The origin of the receptors is a human donor with ulcerative colitis or Crohn's disease, or a healthy co-twin of an affected twin (not recorded which).

J is TRBJ2-7 and V is TRBV20-1; with no DNA, the TCRdb D assignment of TRBD1 cannot be verified. There are 18 residues in the CDR3. The germline V gene encodes CDR1 DFQATT and CDR2 SNEGSKA (reference sequence). CDR3 sequence: CSARDKGQVRTGRYEQYF.

V and J are TRBV18 and TRBJ1-6; TCRdb outputs TRBD1, but without DNA this stays unchecked. There are 14 residues in the CDR3. From germline, CDR1 is KGHSH and CDR2 LQKENI. This CDR3 is CASSPPGRGSPLHF.

This chain links TRBV7-6 with TRBJ2-3; there is no DNA to check the TCRdb D call of TRBD1. Germline CDR1 SGHVS, CDR2 FNYEAQ. The CDR3 totals 17 residues. The CDR3 loop is CASSTGPRGQGSDTQYF.

The V gene is TRBV10-3, the J gene TRBJ2-1. CDR1 and CDR2 (germline): ENHRY, SYGVKD. This CDR3 is built from 12 residues. The CDR3 here is CAISESATGQFF.

This chain connects TRBV18 to TRBJ2-7. This CDR3 contains 12 residues. CDR1 and CDR2 (germline): KGHSH, LQKENI. CDR3 residues: CASSPQRYEQYF.

The chain couples TRBV7-3 to TRBJ2-7; TCRdb's D call of TRBD1 is untestable without DNA. The CDR3 covers 15 residues. Germline V gene data show CDR1 as SGHTA and CDR2 as FQGTGA. The CDR3 here is CASSVALGQDYEQYF.

The chain joins TRBV30 to TRBJ1-2. CDR1 GTSNPN and CDR2 SVGIG come from the germline V gene (reference sequence). The CDR3 length is 12 residues. CDR3 residues: CAWSAQAYGYTF.

The V gene is TRBV28, the J gene TRBJ1-5; TCRdb lists TRBD1, though no DNA is available to test this call. CDR3 length: 18 residues. Looked up from germline, CDR1 is MDHEN and CDR2 is SYDVKM. CDR3 in amino acids: CASSHLTIGQGKPQPQHF.

This sequence joins TRBV11-2 and TRBJ2-1; TCRdb proposes TRBD2, but this gene call is untestable without DNA. This CDR3 contains 16 residues. Germline V gene data show CDR1 as SGHAT and CDR2 as FQNNGV. This chain's CDR3 is CASSLRTSDLDNEQFF. Looking up the rest from reference TRBV11-2 and TRBJ2-1 gives the full variable domain: EAGVAQSPRYKIIEKRQSVAFWCNPISGHATLYWYQQILGQGPKLLIQFQNNGVVDDSQLPKDRFSAERLKGVDSTLKIQPAKLEDSAVYLCASSLRTSDLDNEQFFGPGTRLTVL.

V and J are TRBV18 and TRBJ1-1; the TCRdb call, TRBD1, lacks DNA for checking. Per germline, CDR1 KGHSH and CDR2 LQKENI. The CDR3 extends over 14 amino acids. The CDR3 protein is CASSDDRAGAEAFF.

The chain recombines TRBV20-1 with TRBJ2-1. Germline CDR1 and CDR2: DFQATT and SNEGSKA (reference sequence). CDR3 length equals 16 residues. CDR3 in amino acids: CSARDLASGAYNEQFF.